This T cell receptor (beta chain) derives from a study of T cells in Graves' hyperthyroidism and ophthalmopathy. Overall study results and limits: Model output signaled ophthalmopathy a median about 6.3 months ahead of onset.

Per the germline V gene, CDR1 is DFQATT and CDR2 is SNEGSKA (reference sequence). Unmatched junction bases numbered 4, after V lost 5 bases and J lost 0 bases. This CDR3 comprises 14 residues. This clonotype was seen many times. The antigen is unknown. Uncontrolled infection, other autoimmune disease, pregnancy or lactation disqualified patients from enrolment. Researchers took RNA transcripts and amplified the TCR beta CDR3 regions from them. First-round RT-PCR of the TCR CDR3 relied on the HTBI primer set. MiXCR, applied by TCRdb to the multiplex PCR reads, yields one record per CDR3 protein. The repertoire holds around 400,000 distinct CDR3 sequences, with nearly 15% as singletons.

The source is a woman aged 55 to 70 with Graves' ophthalmopathy. V usage is TRBV20-1 and J usage is TRBJ2-5; 9 bases agree with TRBD2. The sequencing sample was made of blood. The CDR3 is CSAATSGHQETQYF. In nucleotides, the CDR3 is TGCAGTGCTGCGACTAGCGGACACCAAGAGACCCAGTACTTC.